This entry lists 21 T cell receptor beta chains sequenced from one sample in a study of shared clonotypes between healthy human individuals. The protocol was immunoSEQ multiplex PCR, while the TCRdb copy is restricted to in-frame clones and leaves out a portion. Of over 2 million clones in the sample, 85% to 95% are singletons; the top ten hold 0.37%. Material for sequencing was naive CD4+ T cells from PBMCs. Noted subset: CD45RA+ positively selected. The receptor set was obtained from a man in his late teens or twenties in good health. Some clones in this sample may be carry-over from other donors' samples.

Only one count was recorded for this clone. The rearrangement joins TRBV2 to TRBJ2-1; D is uncertain. V was cut by 1 base and J by 0 bases, with 7 bases left in between. Germline CDR1 is SNHLY and CDR2 is FYNNEI. This CDR3 contains 15 residues. The CDR3 nucleotides are TGTGCCAGCAGTGAAGAGCCAGTCTCCTACAATGAGCAGTTCTTC. It encodes CASSEEPVSYNEQFF.

The chain is built from TRBV28 and TRBJ2-7; D gene ambiguous. The CDR3 consists of 12 residues. Germline V gene data show CDR1 as MDHEN and CDR2 as SYDVKM. The V gene lost 6 bases and the J gene lost 5 bases, with 11 bases spanning the gap. In nucleotides, the CDR3 is TGTGCCAGCAGCCCTACACTCGACGAGCAGTACTTC. It translates to CASSPTLDEQYF.

V is TRBV9 and J is TRBJ2-2; 9 positions agree with TRBD2. The trim removed 0 bases at V and 2 bases at J, leaving 5 bases unmatched. The CDR3 extends over 17 amino acids. Per the germline V gene, CDR1 is SGDLS and CDR2 is YYNGEE. As DNA, the CDR3 is TGTGCCAGCAGCGTAGTGGCTAGCGGGATAAACACCGGGGAGCTGTTTTTT. Its translation: CASSVVASGINTGELFF.

The gene calls are TRBV9 and TRBJ2-7; D unresolved. Trimming stripped 4 bases from V and 5 bases from J, with 19 bases between. The germline V gene encodes CDR1 SGDLS and CDR2 YYNGEE. The CDR3 is 15 amino acids. CDR3 coding DNA: TGTGCCAGCAGCACCTTTGGGTCCCCTGAAGACGAGCAGTACTTC. Encoded protein: CASSTFGSPEDEQYF.

This chain links TRBV11-2 with TRBJ2-7; 8 bases align to TRBD1. CDR1 and CDR2 from the germline V gene are SGHAT and FQNNGV. The V gene end was trimmed by 5 bases and the J gene end by 3 bases; junction bases not matched to a gene: 6. The CDR3 has 14 residues. The DNA of the CDR3 is TGTGCCAGCAGCAAGACCGGGACAGGCTACGAGCAGTACTTC. Protein sequence: CASSKTGTGYEQYF.

This sequence joins TRBV19 and TRBJ2-1; TRBD1 might be the D (6 bases). This CDR3 spans 11 amino acids. V lost 11 bases to trimming and J lost 9 bases, with 14 bases between them. The V gene's germline CDR1 is LNHDA and CDR2 SQIVND (reference sequence). The CDR3 region has the DNA TGTGCCTCAGGACAGAGAAGTGAGCAGTTCTTC. It specifies CASGQRSEQFF.

The V call is TRBV7-9, the J call TRBJ2-5, with 8 bases matching TRBD1. TRBJ2-7 matches the DNA end more closely, so the J call is doubtful. Germline assignment: CDR1 SEHNR and CDR2 FQNEAQ (reference sequence). The CDR3 is 15 residues long. The CDR3 DNA reads as TGTGCCAGCAGCTTACCGGGGACAGGCATCTACGAGCAGTACTTC. It encodes CASSLPGTGIYEQYF.

The chain couples TRBV10-2 to TRBJ2-3; 8 nucleotides match TRBD2. CDR1 is WSHSY and CDR2 is SAAADI in the germline V gene. This CDR3 has 17 amino acids. J lost 2 bases, V lost 0 bases, and 7 bases had no gene match. This CDR3 is CASSESGTSSDTDTQYF. The CDR3 DNA reads as TGCGCCAGCAGTGAGTCGGGGACTAGTAGTGACACAGATACGCAGTATTTT.

The CDR3 nucleotides are TGTGCCAGCAGCTTGATCAAGGAGAGAACACGTTACAATGAGCAGTTCTTC. It is translated as CASSLIKERTRYNEQFF. The V and J genes are TRBV5-6 and TRBJ2-1, with D unclear. The germline V and J ends were trimmed by 1 base and 4 bases, with 18 bases remaining between them. Germline V gene data show CDR1 as SGHDT and CDR2 as YYEEEE. This CDR3 spans 17 amino acids.

The rearrangement joins TRBV29-1 to TRBJ1-4; no firm D call. Trimming pared 5 bases from V and 6 bases from J, leaving 10 bases between. The CDR3 covers 12 residues. CDR1 and CDR2 (germline): SQVTM, ANQGSEA. The CDR3 is CSVLGPDEKLFF. The CDR3 region has the DNA TGCAGCGTTTTAGGGCCGGATGAAAAACTGTTTTTT.

This rearrangement joins TRBV7-9 to TRBJ2-7; D gene uncertain. The CDR3 is made up of 16 amino acids. Germline V CDR1 and CDR2: SEHNR, FQNEAQ (reference sequence). The germline V and J ends were trimmed by 5 bases and 3 bases, with 20 bases remaining between them. The CDR3 DNA sequence: TGTGCCAGCAGCCTATATCGGGCCTCGAAAAGCTACGAGCAGTACTTC. It encodes CASSLYRASKSYEQYF.

The CDR3 bases are TGTGCCATCTCTAGCATCGGGGAAGTAGGCGAGCAGTACTTC. It yields the protein CAISSIGEVGEQYF. This sequence joins TRBV10-3 and TRBJ2-7; possible D gene TRBD2, 5 bases. The CDR3 length is 14 residues. Germline V gene data show CDR1 as ENHRY and CDR2 as SYGVKD. Trimming removed 8 bases from V and 6 bases from J, with 20 bases in between.

Turning to this clone: Additional DNA sequences in this sample encode the identical CDR3. The chain joins TRBV7-9 to TRBJ2-7, with a tentative D call TRBD1 (6 bases). V was pared by 5 bases and J by 3 bases, with 11 bases between. The length of the CDR3 is 13 residues. Germline CDR1 reads SEHNR; CDR2 reads FQNEAQ (reference sequence). This CDR3 reads CASSRRGGYEQYF. In DNA, the CDR3 is TGTGCCAGCAGCCGCAGGGGTGGCTACGAGCAGTACTTC.

A remark on this clone: Additional DNA sequences in this sample encode the identical CDR3. The chain uses TRBV7-2 and TRBJ2-7, with D perhaps matching TRBD2 (6 bases). The length of the CDR3 is 12 residues. Germline lookup yields CDR1 SGHTA and CDR2 FQGNSA. V was shortened by 5 bases and J by 5 bases, with 10 bases between the two germline ends. In nucleotides, the CDR3 is TGTGCCAGCAGCCCTGGAGGGCACGAGCAGTACTTC. It encodes CASSPGGHEQYF.

The chain joins TRBV27 to TRBJ2-5; D gene unclear. The CDR3 is 15 residues long. From germline, CDR1 is MNHEY and CDR2 SMNVEV (reference sequence). Trimming pared 5 bases from V and 4 bases from J, leaving 17 bases between. This CDR3 reads CASSPLSLGTETQYF. CDR3 DNA: TGTGCCAGCAGTCCCCTTTCTCTAGGCACAGAGACCCAGTACTTC.

The chain carries TRBV6-1 and TRBJ2-3; no reliable D call. CDR3 size: 13 residues. V lost 2 bases to trimming and J lost 8 bases, with 11 bases between them. CDR1 and CDR2 from the germline V gene are MNHNS and SASEGT. The CDR3 nucleotides read TGTGCCAGCAGTGAATCCGTACCACCTACGCAGTATTTT. It specifies CASSESVPPTQYF.

This sequence joins TRBV6-4 and TRBJ2-2; possible D gene TRBD1, 7 bases. CDR3 length: 18 amino acids. The V end lost 6 bases, the J end lost 5 bases, and 25 bases lay between the germline ends. Germline-derived CDR1 and CDR2 are MRHNA and SNTAGT. CDR3 DNA: TGTGCCAGCAGCAGGGGGACTGGGCAGCTAGGGAGGACCGGGGAGCTGTTTTTT. Encoded protein: CASSRGTGQLGRTGELFF.

The rearrangement links TRBV7-3 to TRBJ2-4; 13 bases match TRBD2. There are 18 residues in the CDR3. The germline V gene has CDR1 SGHTA and CDR2 FQGTGA. J was trimmed by 8 bases and V by 2 bases; bases with no gene match: 12. The CDR3 spells CASSLYAGGGLAGDIQYF. In nucleotides, the CDR3 is TGTGCCAGCAGCTTATACGCCGGAGGTGGACTAGCGGGAGACATTCAGTACTTC.

J is TRBJ1-1 and V is TRBV7-6, with a tentative D call TRBD1 (5 bases). The CDR3 sequence is 15 residues long. Germline V gives CDR1 SGHVS, CDR2 FNYEAQ. V shed 5 bases and J shed 3 bases, with 16 bases lying between them. CDR3 DNA sequence: TGTGCCAGCAGCCCCGGGGGGGATGGGGACACTGAAGCTTTCTTT. Its protein product is CASSPGGDGDTEAFF.

V is TRBV9 and J is TRBJ2-5, with D unclear. The ends were cut back, 4 bases at V and 5 bases at J, with 18 bases in the middle. The CDR3 sequence is 15 residues long. Germline CDR1 and CDR2: SGDLS and YYNGEE. CDR3: CASSPRSTAWETQYF. The CDR3 bases are TGTGCCAGCAGCCCTCGTAGCACAGCCTGGGAGACCCAGTACTTC.

V usage is TRBV29-1 and J usage is TRBJ2-1; D is perhaps TRBD2 (5 bases). The V gene lost 4 bases and the J gene lost 16 bases, with 17 bases spanning the gap. The CDR3 has 11 residues. In germline, CDR1 is SQVTM, CDR2 ANQGSEA. The CDR3 sequence is CSVGTAYSEFF. The CDR3 DNA reads as TGCAGCGTTGGGACTGCCTATAGCGAATTCTTC.